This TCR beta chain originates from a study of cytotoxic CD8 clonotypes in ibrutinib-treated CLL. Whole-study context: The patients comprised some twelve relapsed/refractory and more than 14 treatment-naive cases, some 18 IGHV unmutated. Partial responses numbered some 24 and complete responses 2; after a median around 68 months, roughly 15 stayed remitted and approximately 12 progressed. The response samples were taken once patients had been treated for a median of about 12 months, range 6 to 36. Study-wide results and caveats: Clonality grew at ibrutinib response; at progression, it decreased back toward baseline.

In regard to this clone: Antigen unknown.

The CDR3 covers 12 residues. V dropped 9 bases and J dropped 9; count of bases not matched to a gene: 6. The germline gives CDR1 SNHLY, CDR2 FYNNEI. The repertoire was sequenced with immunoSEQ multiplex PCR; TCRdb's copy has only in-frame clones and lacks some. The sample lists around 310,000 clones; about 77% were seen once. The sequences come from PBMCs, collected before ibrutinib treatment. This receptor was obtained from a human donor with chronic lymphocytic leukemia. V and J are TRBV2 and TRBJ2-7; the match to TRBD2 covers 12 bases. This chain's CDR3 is CASRLAGAVQYF. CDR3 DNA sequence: TGTGCCAGTAGACTAGCGGGAGCTGTGCAGTACTTC.